Given below is one T cell receptor (beta chain) in context. Its target is not known. The data stem from a study of T cells after yellow fever vaccination. The CDR3 length is 17 residues. V lost 5 bases and J lost 0, with 18 bases in between. CDR1 and CDR2 from the germline V gene are SEHNR and FQNEAQ (reference sequence). Template switching with 5'RACE generated the TCR cDNA and added a universal primer site and UMIs. TCRdb re-called the 5' RACE reads with MiXCR, one entry per CDR3 protein. The table includes 550,000 to 750,000 distinct CDR3 sequences, roughly 12% detected once. Broader study findings: Abundant clonotypes from the bulk population could have been carried over as contaminants into FACS-sorted repertoires. Just a small share of clonotypes turned up in the CD4 compartment as well as the CD8 compartment. Subsequent booster samples again held most clones from primary vaccination (approximately 95% CD4, about 90% CD8).

The sequence came from a man younger than 45 who received the YFV17D yellow fever vaccine. This sequence joins TRBV7-9 and TRBJ2-3; TRBD1 or TRBD2 may be the D gene (6 bases each). The input for sequencing was PBMCs, taken on the day of the yellow fever booster vaccination. This CDR3 is CASSPPGARRSTDTQYF. The CDR3 coding sequence is TGTGCCAGCAGCCCCCCGGGGGCGAGGCGAAGCACAGATACGCAGTATTTT.